These 9 T cell receptor beta chains were sequenced from one sample in a study of blood T cell repertoires in COVID-19. Using immunoSEQ multiplex PCR, the repertoire was profiled, and TCRdb retains in-frame clones only, with some absent. The sample yields about 160,000 clones, over 70% seen once. Sequencing used peripheral blood. The receptors originated from a woman at least 80 years old with active or convalescent COVID-19.

The J gene is TRBJ1-2, the V gene TRBV5-1; 7 nucleotides agree with TRBD1. There are 15 residues in the CDR3. With V trimmed by 0 bases and J by 5 bases, 7 bases remained unmatched. Germline loops: CDR1 SGHRS, CDR2 YFSETQ. As DNA, the CDR3 is TGCGCCAGCAGCTTGGCGTCAGGGGGGAGTTATGGCTACACCTTC. Translating gives CASSLASGGSYGYTF.

V is TRBV3-1 (or the pseudogene TRBV3-2) and J is TRBJ2-5; the D gene is possibly TRBD1 (6 bases). CDR3 length: 13 amino acids. Germline-derived CDR1 and CDR2 are LGHDT and YNNKEL (reference sequence). V lost 6 bases, J lost 5 bases, and 13 bases lay in between. CDR3 sequence: CASSQGRRETQYF. The CDR3 DNA sequence: TGTGCCAGCAGTCAGGGGCGCAGGGAGACCCAGTACTTC.

The J gene is TRBJ1-2, the V gene TRBV9, with D uncertain. V was trimmed by 3 bases and J by 5 bases, leaving 8 bases between them. CDR3 length: 12 amino acids. Germline-derived CDR1 and CDR2 are SGDLS and YYNGEE. The CDR3 is CASSASGYGYTF. The DNA of the CDR3 is TGTGCCAGCAGCGCCTCCGGGTATGGCTACACCTTC.

The rearrangement uses TRBV6-5 and TRBJ2-1; no definite D call. Germline-derived CDR1 and CDR2 are MNHEY and SVGAGI. V was pared by 4 bases and J by 8 bases, with 18 bases between. CDR3 length equals 15 residues. The CDR3 spells CASSSDRVQSDEQFF. The CDR3 coding sequence is TGTGCCAGCAGTTCCGACCGGGTCCAAAGCGATGAGCAGTTCTTC.

This clone was recorded a few times. This CDR3 is CASSWGGPNEQFF. The DNA of the CDR3 is TGTGCCAGCAGTTGGGGGGGGCCGAATGAGCAGTTCTTC. V is TRBV27 and J is TRBJ2-1; a possible D gene is TRBD2 (7 bases). Deletions cut 4 bases from V and 7 bases from J, with 11 bases between. CDR3 length equals 13 residues. The germline V gene has CDR1 MNHEY and CDR2 SMNVEV (reference sequence).

This clone occurred once. The gene calls are TRBV7-5 and TRBJ1-2; TRBD1, the table's D call, was not compared with the DNA. TRBV7-5 is a recognized pseudogene. The CDR3 has 19 residues. CDR3 loop: CARSSVDRVGPRTSYGYTF. For the CDR3, the DNA is TGTGCCAGAAGCTCAGTGGACAGGGTGGGTCCCCGGACGAGCTATGGCTACACCTTC.

This CDR3 is CASSQDRFYEQYF. DNA for the CDR3: TGTGCCAGCAGCCAAGACAGATTCTACGAGCAGTACTTC. The chain combines TRBV3-1 (or the pseudogene TRBV3-2) with TRBJ2-7; D remains ambiguous. Germline V lookup: CDR1 LGHDT, CDR2 YNNKEL (reference sequence). V shed 0 bases and J shed 3 bases, with 6 bases lying between them. This CDR3 has 13 residues.

The chain uses TRBV7-2 and TRBJ1-5; the match to TRBD1 covers 7 bases. CDR1 is SGHTA and CDR2 is FQGNSA in the germline V gene. The CDR3 runs to 16 residues. V shed 2 bases, J shed 7 bases, and the junction held 11 bases outside the gene matches. In DNA, the CDR3 is TGTGCCAGCAGCTTACAGATGAGCCAGGGGGAACAGCCCCAGCATTTT. The encoded protein is CASSLQMSQGEQPQHF.

The table lists this clone with a count of one. This rearrangement joins TRBV4-1 to TRBJ2-1; 9 positions match TRBD2. This CDR3 is 16 amino acids long. The germline gives CDR1 MGHRA, CDR2 YSYEKL. The V gene end was trimmed by 0 bases and the J gene end by 4 bases; junction bases not matched to a gene: 4. DNA of the CDR3: TGCGCCAGCAGCCAAGAGGTAGCGGGGGCTTACAATGAGCAGTTCTTC. This sequence encodes CASSQEVAGAYNEQFF.